The clone carrying this TCR beta chain was found once. The antigen is not known. These data come from a study of shared clonotypes between healthy human individuals. About the research overall: The plates for each donor numbered three CD4 naive, three CD4 memory, two CD8 naive and one CD8 memory. Notes on the study in general: Shared clonotypes: roughly 5% naive CD4, around 3.7% naive CD8, less than 2.5% memory CD4, approximately 0.37% memory CD8.

CDR3 length equals 15 residues. Germline loops: CDR1 SGHRS, CDR2 YFSETQ. J lost 2 bases, V lost 4 bases, and 4 bases had no gene match. The study ran the assay at deep level. Here immunoSEQ multiplex PCR was the method, and the copy in TCRdb shows in-frame clones only, minus some. The repertoire consists of some 1 million clones, with approximately 68% occurring once and the leading ten covering over 1.3%. Sample: memory CD4+ T cells sorted from blood. The subset: CD45RA-negative fraction. The TCR was taken from a man younger than 30 in good health. The chain links TRBV5-1 to TRBJ1-4, with 8 bases identical to TRBD1. The CDR3 DNA follows: TGCGCCAGCAGCAGGCAGGGGGCGACTAATGAAAAACTGTTTTTT. It encodes CASSRQGATNEKLFF.